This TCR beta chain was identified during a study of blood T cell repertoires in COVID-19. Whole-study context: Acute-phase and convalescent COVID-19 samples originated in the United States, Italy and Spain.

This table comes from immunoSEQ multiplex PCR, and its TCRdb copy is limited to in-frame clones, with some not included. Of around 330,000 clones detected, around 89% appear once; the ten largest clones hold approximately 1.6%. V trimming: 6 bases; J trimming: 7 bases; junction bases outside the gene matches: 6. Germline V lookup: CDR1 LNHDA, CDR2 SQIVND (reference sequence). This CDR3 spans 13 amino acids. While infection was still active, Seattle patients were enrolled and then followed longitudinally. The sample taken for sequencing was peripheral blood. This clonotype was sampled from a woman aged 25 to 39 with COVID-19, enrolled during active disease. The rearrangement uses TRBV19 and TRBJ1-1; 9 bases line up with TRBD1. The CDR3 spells CASRGQGMVEAFF. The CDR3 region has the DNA TGTGCCAGTAGGGGACAGGGAATGGTTGAAGCTTTCTTT.